The 2 T cell receptor beta chains in this list originate from one sample, sequenced in a study of early T cells in non-severe SARS-CoV-2 infection. TCRdb reprocessed the 5' RACE reads via MiXCR and lists one record per CDR3 protein. The sample holds about 31,000 distinct CDR3 sequences, about 5.8% seen once. The specimen sequenced was whole blood. These receptors all stem from an adult who was a healthcare worker with PCR-confirmed SARS-CoV-2 infection or an uninfected control (not recorded which).

There are many counts of this clonotype. This chain joins TRBV28 and TRBJ1-1, with 11 bases that match TRBD1. The CDR3 runs 15 residues. The J segment lost 5 bases and the V segment lost 5 bases, leaving 7 bases of the junction unmatched. Germline CDR1 and CDR2: MDHEN and SYDVKM. Written as DNA, the CDR3 is TGTGCCAGCAGTAATCACGGGACAGGGGGGACTGAAGCTTTCTTT. Translation: CASSNHGTGGTEAFF.

In this sample, this clonotype turned up many times. The rearrangement links TRBV5-1 to TRBJ2-2; D remains ambiguous. Looked up from germline, CDR1 is SGHRS and CDR2 is YFSETQ. The CDR3 consists of 15 residues. V shed 4 bases and J shed 1 base, with 11 bases lying between them. The CDR3 loop is CASSPFVQNTGELFF. The DNA of the CDR3 is TGCGCCAGCAGCCCCTTCGTCCAGAACACCGGGGAGCTGTTTTTT.